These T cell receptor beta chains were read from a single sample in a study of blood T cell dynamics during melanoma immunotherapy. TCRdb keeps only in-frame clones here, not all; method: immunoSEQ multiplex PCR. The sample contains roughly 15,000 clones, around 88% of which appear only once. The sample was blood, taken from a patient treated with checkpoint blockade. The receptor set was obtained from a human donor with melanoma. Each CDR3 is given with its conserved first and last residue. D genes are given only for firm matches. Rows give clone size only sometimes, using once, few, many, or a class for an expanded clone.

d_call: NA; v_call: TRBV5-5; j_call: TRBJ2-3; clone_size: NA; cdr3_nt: TGTGCCAGCAGCTTGAGAACAGATACGCAGTATTTT; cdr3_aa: CASSLRTDTQYF
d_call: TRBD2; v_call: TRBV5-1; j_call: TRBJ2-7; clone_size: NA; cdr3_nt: TGCGCCAGCAGCTTGGCCCGGACAGCCCCAGGACTAGCGGGATCCGTCGCCTACGAGCAGTACTTC; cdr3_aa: CASSLARTAPGLAGSVAYEQYF
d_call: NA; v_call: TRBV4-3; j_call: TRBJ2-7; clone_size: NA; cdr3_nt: TGCGCCAGCAGCCAAGATGGTGGGTGGGAGCAGTACTTC; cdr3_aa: CASSQDGGWEQYF
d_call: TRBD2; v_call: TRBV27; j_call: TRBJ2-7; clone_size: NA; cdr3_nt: TGTGCCAGCAGTCCAGCGGGAGGGCCTTCCTACGAGCAGTACTTC; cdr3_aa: CASSPAGGPSYEQYF
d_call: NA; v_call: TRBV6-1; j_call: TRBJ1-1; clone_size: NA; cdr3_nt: TGTGCCAGCAGTGAACGGCAGGGTGGGCGATCTGAAGCTTTCTTT; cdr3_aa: CASSERQGGRSEAFF
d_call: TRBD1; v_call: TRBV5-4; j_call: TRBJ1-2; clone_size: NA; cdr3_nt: TGTGCCAGCAGCTTGGGACAGGGGAACTATGGCTACACCTTC; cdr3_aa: CASSLGQGNYGYTF
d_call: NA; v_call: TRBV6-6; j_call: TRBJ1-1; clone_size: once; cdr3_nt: TGTGCCAGCAGCGACCTACGGGGGCTCGAAGCTTTCTTT; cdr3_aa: CASSDLRGLEAFF
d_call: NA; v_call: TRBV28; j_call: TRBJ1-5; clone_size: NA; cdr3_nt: TGTGCCAGCAGTAAAGGCGGGTGGAGGCTAAGTCAGCCCCAGCATTTT; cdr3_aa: CASSKGGWRLSQPQHF
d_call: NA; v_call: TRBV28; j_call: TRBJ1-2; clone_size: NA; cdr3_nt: TGTGCCAGCCGAACCGGGCAGGGCCTTTACTATGGCTACACCTTC; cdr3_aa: CASRTGQGLYYGYTF
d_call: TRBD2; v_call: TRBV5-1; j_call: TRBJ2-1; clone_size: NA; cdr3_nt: TGCGCCAGCAGCTTGATAATGGGACTAGCGGGAGGGACGGGGAATGAGCAGTTCTTC; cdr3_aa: CASSLIMGLAGGTGNEQFF
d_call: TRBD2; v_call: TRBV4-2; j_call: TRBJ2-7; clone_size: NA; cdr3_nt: TGTGCCAGCAGCCAAGCCCCACTAGCGGGAGATACCTACGAGCAGTACTTC; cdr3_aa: CASSQAPLAGDTYEQYF
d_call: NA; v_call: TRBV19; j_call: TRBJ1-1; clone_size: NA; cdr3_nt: TGTGCCAGTAGTATCGGACAGCACACTGAAGCTTTCTTT; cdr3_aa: CASSIGQHTEAFF
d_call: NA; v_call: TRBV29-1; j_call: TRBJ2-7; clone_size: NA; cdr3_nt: TGCAGCGTTGTTGGCCAGGAGCAAGCGGGCGAGCAGTACTTC; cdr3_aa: CSVVGQEQAGEQYF
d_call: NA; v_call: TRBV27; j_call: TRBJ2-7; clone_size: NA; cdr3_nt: TGTGCCAGCAGTCCGAGACAACTAAGCTCCTACGAGCAGTACTTC; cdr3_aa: CASSPRQLSSYEQYF
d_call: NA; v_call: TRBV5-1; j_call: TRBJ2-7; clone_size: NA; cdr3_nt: TGCGCCAGCAGCTTGGACAGGGAATTCTACGAGCAGTACTTC; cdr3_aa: CASSLDREFYEQYF
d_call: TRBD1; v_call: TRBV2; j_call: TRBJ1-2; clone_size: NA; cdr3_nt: TGTGCCAGCAGGGGAGACAGGGAAAGTGGCTACACCTTC; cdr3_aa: CASRGDRESGYTF
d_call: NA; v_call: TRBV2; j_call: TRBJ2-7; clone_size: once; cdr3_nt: TGTGCCAGCACGCCCGGACAGACCTACGAGCAGTACTTC; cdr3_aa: CASTPGQTYEQYF
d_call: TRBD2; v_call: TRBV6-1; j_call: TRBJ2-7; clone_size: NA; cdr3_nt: TGTGCCAGCAGTCGGGAGCGGGACTCCTACGAGCAGTACTTC; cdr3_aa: CASSRERDSYEQYF
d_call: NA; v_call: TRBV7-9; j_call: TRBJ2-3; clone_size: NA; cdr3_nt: TGTGCCAGCAGCTCCCTAGACACAGATACGCAGTATTTT; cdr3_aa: CASSSLDTDTQYF
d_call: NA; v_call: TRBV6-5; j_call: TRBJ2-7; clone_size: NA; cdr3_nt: TGTGCCAGCAGTTACGTGGGGCAGTCCTACGAGCAGTACTTC; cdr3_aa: CASSYVGQSYEQYF
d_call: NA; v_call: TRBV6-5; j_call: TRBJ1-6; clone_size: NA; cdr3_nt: TGTGCCAGCAGCTATCGGACAGATAATTCACCCCTCCACTTT; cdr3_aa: CASSYRTDNSPLHF
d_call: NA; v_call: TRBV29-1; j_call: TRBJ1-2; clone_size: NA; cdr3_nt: TGCAGCGTTGAAGGAGGGGGGTCGGCTATGCATGGCTACACCTTC; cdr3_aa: CSVEGGGSAMHGYTF
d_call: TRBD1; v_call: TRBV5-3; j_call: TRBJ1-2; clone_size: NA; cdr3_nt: TGTGCCAGAAGCTCCTACTCTGACAGGGGTGGTGGCTACACCTTC; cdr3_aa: CARSSYSDRGGGYTF
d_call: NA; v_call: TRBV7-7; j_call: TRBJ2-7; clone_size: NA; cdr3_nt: TGTGCTAGCACTCCTACCAAGACTGGATTCTACGAGCAGTACTTC; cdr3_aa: CASTPTKTGFYEQYF
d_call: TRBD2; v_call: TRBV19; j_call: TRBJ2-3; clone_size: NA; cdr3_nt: TGTGCCAGTAGTATGGGACTACGCACAGATACGCAGTATTTT; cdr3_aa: CASSMGLRTDTQYF
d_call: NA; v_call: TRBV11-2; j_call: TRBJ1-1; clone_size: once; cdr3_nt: TGTGCCAGCAGCTTATTCGACACTGAAGCTTTCTTT; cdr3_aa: CASSLFDTEAFF
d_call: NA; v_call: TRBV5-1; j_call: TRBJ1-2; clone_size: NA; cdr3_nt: TGCGCCAGCAGCTTGGGTCTCAGGGCTGGCTACACCTTC; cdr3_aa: CASSLGLRAGYTF
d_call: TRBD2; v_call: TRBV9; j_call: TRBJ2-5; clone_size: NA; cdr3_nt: TGTGCCAGCAGCGTAGCCGAGACTAGCGGAACGACCCAGTACTTC; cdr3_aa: CASSVAETSGTTQYF
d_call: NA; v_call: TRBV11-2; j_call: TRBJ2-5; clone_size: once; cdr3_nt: TGTGCCAGCAGCAGAGAGACTTTTCAAGAGACCCAGTACTTC; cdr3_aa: CASSRETFQETQYF
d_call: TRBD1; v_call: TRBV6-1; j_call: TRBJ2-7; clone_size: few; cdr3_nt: TGTGCCAGCAGTGACGACAGGGAGACCTACGAGCAGTACTTC; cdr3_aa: CASSDDRETYEQYF
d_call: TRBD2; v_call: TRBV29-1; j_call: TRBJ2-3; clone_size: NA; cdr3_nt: TGCAGCGTTGGCCTAGCGGGAAGTCTCACAGATACGCAGTATTTT; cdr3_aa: CSVGLAGSLTDTQYF
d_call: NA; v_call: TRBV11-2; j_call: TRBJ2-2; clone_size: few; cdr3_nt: TGTGCCAGCAGCCCCGCCGTCGGGCTAGTCACCGGGGAGCTGTTTTTT; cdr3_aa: CASSPAVGLVTGELFF
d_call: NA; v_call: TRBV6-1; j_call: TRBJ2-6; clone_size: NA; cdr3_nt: TGTGCCAGCAGCCCAGGGGTTGGGGCCAACGTCCTGACTTTC; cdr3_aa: CASSPGVGANVLTF
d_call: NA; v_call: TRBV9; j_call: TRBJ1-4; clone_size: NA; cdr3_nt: TGTGCCAGCAGCTCCCGGGGGGTTGGAGAAAAACTGTTTTTT; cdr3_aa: CASSSRGVGEKLFF
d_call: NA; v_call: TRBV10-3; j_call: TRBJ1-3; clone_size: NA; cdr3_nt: TGTGCCATCAGACCAGAGGTCATAGGGATGGCTGGAAACACCATATATTTT; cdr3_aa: CAIRPEVIGMAGNTIYF
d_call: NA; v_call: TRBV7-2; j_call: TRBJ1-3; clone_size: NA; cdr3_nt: TGTGCCAGCAGCTTAGGCCGACAGCGGCCTGGGGGAAACACCATATATTTT; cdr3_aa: CASSLGRQRPGGNTIYF
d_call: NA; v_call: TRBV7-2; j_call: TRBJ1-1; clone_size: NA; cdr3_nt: TGTGCCAGCAGCTCCGACGACGGAAAAGCTTTCTTT; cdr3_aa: CASSSDDGKAFF